Each of the 12 T cell receptor beta chains below was sequenced from the same sample in a study of blood T cell repertoires in COVID-19. Assay used: immunoSEQ multiplex PCR; TCRdb lists only in-frame clones, some missing. The table has roughly 150,000 clones, roughly 90% seen once. The sequenced sample was peripheral blood. The source is a man in his late teens or twenties with COVID-19, enrolled during active disease.

The chain combines TRBV19 with TRBJ1-1; no clear D. The V and J ends lost 7 bases and 3 bases respectively, with 18 bases between them. This CDR3 spans 15 amino acids. Germline-derived CDR1 and CDR2 are LNHDA and SQIVND (reference sequence). The CDR3 DNA reads as TGTGCCAGTAAAAGAATTTACGAGGAATACACTGAAGCTTTCTTT. Its translation is CASKRIYEEYTEAFF.

The chain recombines TRBV19 with TRBJ1-1; no reliable D call. Germline-derived CDR1 and CDR2 are LNHDA and SQIVND (reference sequence). Trimming removed 5 bases from V and 1 base from J, with 14 bases in between. The CDR3 spans 15 residues. CDR3: CASSFLPGKNTEAFF. Written as DNA, the CDR3 is TGTGCCAGTAGTTTCCTTCCCGGGAAGAACACTGAAGCTTTCTTT. The variable domain in full, with the rest retrieved from reference TRBV19 and TRBJ1-1, is DGGITQSPKYLFRKEGQNVTLSCEQNLNHDAMYWYRQDPGQGLRLIYYSQIVNDFQKGDIAEGYSVSREKKESFPLTVTSAQKNPTAFYLCASSFLPGKNTEAFFGQGTRLTVV.

The rearrangement links TRBV24-1 to TRBJ1-2; D is unresolved. Looked up from germline, CDR1 is KGHDR and CDR2 is SFDVKD. The CDR3 sequence is 11 residues long. The V and J ends lost 4 bases and 5 bases respectively, with 4 bases between them. CDR3 sequence reads: CATSDYYGYTF. The CDR3 DNA reads as TGTGCCACCAGTGACTATTATGGCTACACCTTC.

This chain connects TRBV12-3 or TRBV12-4 to TRBJ2-7; 8 bases align to TRBD1. The CDR3 is made up of 13 amino acids. The V gene end was trimmed by 6 bases and the J gene end by 7 bases; junction bases not matched to a gene: 8. CDR3 in DNA: TGTGCCAGCAGCCGAGGACAGGGAGGTGAGCAGTACTTC. It is translated as CASSRGQGGEQYF.

This chain connects TRBV6-2 or TRBV6-3 to TRBJ1-5, with D possibly matching TRBD1 (5 bases). This CDR3 has 13 amino acids. The germline V gene has CDR1 MNHEY and CDR2 SVGEGT. V lost 6 bases and J lost 4, with 10 bases in between. The DNA of the CDR3 is TGTGCCAGCAGCTTCGGACAAAATCAGCCCCAGCATTTT. It encodes CASSFGQNQPQHF.

The gene calls are TRBV24-1 and TRBJ1-1; D perhaps matches TRBD1 (6 bases). The V gene's germline CDR1 is KGHDR and CDR2 SFDVKD. The V end was cut by 4 bases, the J end by 3 bases, with 8 bases between. CDR3 length equals 13 residues. Here the CDR3 DNA reads TGTGCCACCAGTGAAAACAGGGACACTGAAGCTTTCTTT. Translation gives CATSENRDTEAFF.

The chain links TRBV5-1 to TRBJ2-5; TRBD2 matches at 7 bases. The length of the CDR3 is 15 residues. Germline values: CDR1 SGHRS, CDR2 YFSETQ. V dropped 4 bases and J dropped 5; count of bases not matched to a gene: 11. The CDR3 DNA sequence: TGCGCCAGCAGCCCACTCGACGGGGGAGGGGAGACCCAGTACTTC. Translating it yields CASSPLDGGGETQYF.

The rearrangement uses TRBV7-2 and TRBJ2-1, with D possibly TRBD2 on 6 matching bases. Germline CDR1 and CDR2: SGHTA and FQGNSA. V was clipped by 5 bases and J by 5 bases, with 19 bases between them. The CDR3 spans 16 residues. In DNA form, the CDR3 reads TGTGCCAGCAGCCCGTTCGGTGGTAGCGGAGACAATGAGCAGTTCTTC. As protein: CASSPFGGSGDNEQFF.

The chain has TRBV28 and TRBJ2-7, with TRBD2 as a possible D gene (6 bases). The germline V gene encodes CDR1 MDHEN and CDR2 SYDVKM. V lost 4 bases and J lost 0, with 13 bases in between. The CDR3 consists of 15 residues. CDR3 sequence reads: CASSSRGTGSYEQYF. In DNA form, the CDR3 reads TGTGCCAGCAGTTCCCGGGGGACGGGCTCCTACGAGCAGTACTTC. Full variable domain (remainder filled in from reference TRBV28 and TRBJ2-7): DVKVTQSSRYLVKRTGEKVFLECVQDMDHENMFWYRQDPGLGLRLIYFSYDVKMKEKGDIPEGYSVSREKKERFSLILESASTNQTSMYLCASSSRGTGSYEQYFGPGTRLTVT.

The chain couples TRBV9 to TRBJ2-7; 9 bases are a match to TRBD2. CDR1 SGDLS and CDR2 YYNGEE come from the germline V gene. J gave up 2 bases and V 4 bases, and 7 bases lay outside the gene matches. This CDR3 comprises 15 residues. CDR3 sequence reads: CASSPGLASTYEQYF. The CDR3 DNA reads as TGTGCCAGCAGCCCTGGACTAGCGTCAACCTACGAGCAGTACTTC.

This chain uses TRBV5-6 with TRBJ2-3; 7 bases fit TRBD2. The CDR3 is 16 residues long. The germline V gene has CDR1 SGHDT and CDR2 YYEEEE. With V trimmed by 0 bases and J by 3 bases, 7 bases remained unmatched. The CDR3, as DNA: TGTGCCAGCAGCTTGGTGGGCGGGAGTGAAACAGATACGCAGTATTTT. Residues: CASSLVGGSETDTQYF.

The rearrangement uses TRBV11-2 and TRBJ2-1; 8 bases match TRBD1. This CDR3 is built from 14 residues. J gave up 4 bases and V 5 bases, and 4 bases lay outside the gene matches. Germline values: CDR1 SGHAT, CDR2 FQNNGV. CDR3 nucleotide sequence: TGTGCCAGCAGCCGGGGACAGGTATACAATGAGCAGTTCTTC. It codes for CASSRGQVYNEQFF.